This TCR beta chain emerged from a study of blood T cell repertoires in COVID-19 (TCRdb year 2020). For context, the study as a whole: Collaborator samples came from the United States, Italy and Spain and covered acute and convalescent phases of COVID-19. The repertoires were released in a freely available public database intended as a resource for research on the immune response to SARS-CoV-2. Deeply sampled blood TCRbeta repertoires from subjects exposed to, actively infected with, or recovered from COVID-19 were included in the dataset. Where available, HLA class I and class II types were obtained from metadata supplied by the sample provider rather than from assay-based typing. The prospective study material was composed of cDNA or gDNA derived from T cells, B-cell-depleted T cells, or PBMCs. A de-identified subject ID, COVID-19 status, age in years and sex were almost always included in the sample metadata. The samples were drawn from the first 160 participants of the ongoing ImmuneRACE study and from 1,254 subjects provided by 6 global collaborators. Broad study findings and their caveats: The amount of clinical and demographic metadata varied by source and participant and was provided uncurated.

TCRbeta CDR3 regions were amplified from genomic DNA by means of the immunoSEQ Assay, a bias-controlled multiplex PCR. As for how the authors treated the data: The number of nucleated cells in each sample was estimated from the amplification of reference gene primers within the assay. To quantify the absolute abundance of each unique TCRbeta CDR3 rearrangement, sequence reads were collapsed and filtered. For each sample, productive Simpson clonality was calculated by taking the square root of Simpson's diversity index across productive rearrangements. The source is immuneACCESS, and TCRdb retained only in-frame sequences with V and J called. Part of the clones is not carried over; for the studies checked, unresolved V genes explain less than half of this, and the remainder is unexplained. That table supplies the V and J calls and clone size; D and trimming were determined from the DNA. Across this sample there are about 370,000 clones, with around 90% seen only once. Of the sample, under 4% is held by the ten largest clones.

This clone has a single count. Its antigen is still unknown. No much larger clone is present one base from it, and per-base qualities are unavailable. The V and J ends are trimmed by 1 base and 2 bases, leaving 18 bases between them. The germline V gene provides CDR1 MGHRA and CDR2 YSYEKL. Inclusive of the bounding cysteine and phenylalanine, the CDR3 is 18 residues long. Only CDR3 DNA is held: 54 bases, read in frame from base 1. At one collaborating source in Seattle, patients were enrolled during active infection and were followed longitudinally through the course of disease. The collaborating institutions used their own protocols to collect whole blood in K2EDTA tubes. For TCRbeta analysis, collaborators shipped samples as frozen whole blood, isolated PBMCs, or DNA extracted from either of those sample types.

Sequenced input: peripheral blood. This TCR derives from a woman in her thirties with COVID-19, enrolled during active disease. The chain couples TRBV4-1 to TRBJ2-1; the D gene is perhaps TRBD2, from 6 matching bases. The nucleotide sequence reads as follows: TGCGCCAGCAGCCAAGGGAAAATAACGGGGAGGACCTACAATGAGCAGTTCTTC. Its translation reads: CASSQGKITGRTYNEQFF.